This T cell receptor (beta chain) was found in a study of shared clonotypes between healthy human individuals. In the naive CD8 group, cells lacked CD45RO and were positively selected for CCR7, so terminally differentiated effector memory CD45RA+ cells were left out. Measured with immunoSEQ multiplex PCR; TCRdb has only the in-frame clones, and not every one. The sample consists of 750,000 to 1,000,000 clones, 80% to 95% of them appearing once. V was trimmed by 3 bases and J by 2 bases, leaving 8 bases between them. The germline gives CDR1 SGHDN, CDR2 FVKESK. CDR3 length: 13 residues. The TCR was taken from a man aged 30-40 years in good health. The chain has TRBV14 and TRBJ2-7; tentative D call: TRBD1 (5 bases). Sequencing input: naive CD8+ T cells sorted from blood. CDR3 coding DNA: TGTGCCAGCAGCCACAGGGTCGCCTACGAGCAGTACTTC. It specifies CASSHRVAYEQYF.